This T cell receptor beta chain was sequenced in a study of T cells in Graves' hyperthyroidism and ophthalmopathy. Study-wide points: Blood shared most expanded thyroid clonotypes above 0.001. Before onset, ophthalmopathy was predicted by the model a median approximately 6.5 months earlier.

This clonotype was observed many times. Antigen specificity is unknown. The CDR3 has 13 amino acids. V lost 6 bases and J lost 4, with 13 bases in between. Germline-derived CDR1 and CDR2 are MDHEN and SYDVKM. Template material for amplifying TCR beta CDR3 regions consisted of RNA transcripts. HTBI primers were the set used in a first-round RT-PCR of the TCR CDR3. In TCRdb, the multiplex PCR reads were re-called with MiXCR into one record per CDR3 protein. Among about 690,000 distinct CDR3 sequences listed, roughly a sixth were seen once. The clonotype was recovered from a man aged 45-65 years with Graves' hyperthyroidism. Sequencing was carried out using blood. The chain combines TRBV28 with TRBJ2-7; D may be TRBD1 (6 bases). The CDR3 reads CASRDRTKYEQYF. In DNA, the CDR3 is TGTGCCAGCAGGGACAGAACTAAATACGAGCAGTACTTC.